Presented here are 26 T cell receptor beta chains from one specimen sequenced in a study of shared clonotypes between healthy human individuals. TCRdb's table, derived via immunoSEQ multiplex PCR, lists solely in-frame clones and lacks some. The repertoire has about 2.4 million clones, approximately 93% of them found once; the top ten carry 0.36%. The sequencing input was naive CD4+ T cells from PBMCs. Documented subset: CD45RA+ positively selected. The receptors stem from a man between 18 and 29 years old in good health. Some clones in this sample may be carry-over from other donors' samples.

The chain carries TRBV30 and TRBJ2-3, with 12 bases lining up with TRBD2. The V gene's germline CDR1 is GTSNPN and CDR2 SVGIG (reference sequence). V lost 8 bases and J lost 4; bases outside the gene matches: 10. The CDR3 runs to 15 residues. In DNA, the CDR3 is TGTGCCCGGACGACTAGCGGGAGTCATTCAGATACGCAGTATTTT. Translated, it gives CARTTSGSHSDTQYF.

This clone appeared a single time. The gene calls are TRBV25-1 and TRBJ2-7, with TRBD2 as a possible D gene (6 bases). CDR3 length: 13 residues. V was cut by 5 bases and J by 6 bases, with 14 bases left in between. CDR1 is MGHDK and CDR2 is SYGVNS in the germline V gene. The CDR3 loop is CASSPSGVGEQYF. The CDR3 DNA reads TGTGCCAGCAGTCCCTCGGGAGTTGGCGAGCAGTACTTC.

The gene calls are TRBV5-1 and TRBJ2-2; D is perhaps TRBD1 or TRBD2 (6 bases each). Trimming pared 5 bases from V and 3 bases from J, leaving 14 bases between. Germline V gene sequence: CDR1 SGHRS, CDR2 YFSETQ. The CDR3 runs 15 residues. The CDR3 DNA sequence: TGCGCCAGCAGTCTGACGGGGGCGGACACCGGGGAGCTGTTTTTT. Amino acid sequence: CASSLTGADTGELFF. The full variable domain, rest sourced from reference TRBV5-1 and TRBJ2-2, is KAGVTQTPRYLIKTRGQQVTLSCSPISGHRSVSWYQQTPGQGLQFLFEYFSETQRNKGNFPGRFSGRQFSNSRSEMNVSTLELGDSALYLCASSLTGADTGELFFGEGSRLTVL.

This clone was picked up a small number of times. Other nucleotide sequences in the sample specify the same CDR3. CDR3 residues: CASSLVTNTGELFF. In DNA, the CDR3 is TGCGCCAGCAGCTTGGTTACGAACACCGGGGAGCTGTTTTTT. The chain links TRBV5-1 to TRBJ2-2; D is undetermined. Germline values: CDR1 SGHRS, CDR2 YFSETQ. Between the trimmed V and J ends, which lost 0 bases and 0 bases, there was a span of 3 bases. This CDR3 is 14 amino acids long.

This sequence joins TRBV5-1 and TRBJ2-2; TRBD2 matches 7 bases. The CDR3 is made up of 15 amino acids. The V gene end was trimmed by 4 bases and the J gene end by 5 bases; junction bases not matched to a gene: 8. Germline V lookup: CDR1 SGHRS, CDR2 YFSETQ. The CDR3 reads CASSQPGLSTGELFF. CDR3 in DNA: TGCGCCAGCAGCCAACCGGGACTATCTACCGGGGAGCTGTTTTTT. The full variable domain, rest sourced from reference TRBV5-1 and TRBJ2-2, is KAGVTQTPRYLIKTRGQQVTLSCSPISGHRSVSWYQQTPGQGLQFLFEYFSETQRNKGNFPGRFSGRQFSNSRSEMNVSTLELGDSALYLCASSQPGLSTGELFFGEGSRLTVL.

The chain employs TRBV29-1 and TRBJ2-2; 7 nucleotides line up with TRBD1. This CDR3 is 14 amino acids long. The V segment lost 6 bases and the J segment 3 bases; nucleotides outside the gene matches: 7. Germline values: CDR1 SQVTM, CDR2 ANQGSEA. This CDR3 reads CSVLQGWYTGELFF. The CDR3 DNA reads TGCAGCGTGTTACAGGGGTGGTACACCGGGGAGCTGTTTTTT.

The chain couples TRBV6-1 to TRBJ1-4, with a tentative D call TRBD1 (5 bases). The germline V gene has CDR1 MNHNS and CDR2 SASEGT. The CDR3 covers 15 residues. Trimming shortened V by 6 bases and J by 7 bases, and 18 bases separated the two germline ends. The CDR3 sequence is CASRDISRAGEKLFF. CDR3 nucleotide sequence: TGTGCCAGCAGGGACATATCAAGAGCGGGTGAAAAACTGTTTTTT.

V gene TRBV11-1 combines with J gene TRBJ2-2; no firm D call. CDR3 length: 15 amino acids. Germline-derived CDR1 and CDR2 are SGHAT and FQDESV (reference sequence). The V end lost 0 bases, the J end lost 3 bases, and 8 bases lay between the germline ends. The CDR3 nucleotides are TGTGCCAGCAGCTTAGCGCCCAGCTACACCGGGGAGCTGTTTTTT. Its protein product is CASSLAPSYTGELFF.

V usage is TRBV28 and J usage is TRBJ1-1; perhaps TRBD1 as D (5 bases). This CDR3 spans 12 amino acids. V gave up 3 bases and J gave up 10 bases, with 12 bases separating them. CDR1 MDHEN and CDR2 SYDVKM come from the germline V gene. The CDR3 is CASSFLLGGAFF. The DNA for the CDR3 is TGTGCCAGCAGTTTTCTCCTGGGGGGAGCTTTCTTT.

The chain uses TRBV11-2 and TRBJ1-4; no firm D call. This CDR3 region has 13 residues. The germline gives CDR1 SGHAT, CDR2 FQNNGV. V was trimmed by 3 bases and J by 8 bases, leaving 10 bases between them. In DNA form, the CDR3 reads TGTGCCAGCAGCTTGGGCACCTCAGAAAAACTGTTTTTT. Its protein product is CASSLGTSEKLFF.

The chain links TRBV7-9 to TRBJ2-2, with D possibly matching TRBD2 (5 bases). The CDR3 has 18 residues. Trimming removed 2 bases at V and 4 bases at J, with 20 bases between. Per germline, CDR1 SEHNR and CDR2 FQNEAQ (reference sequence). CDR3 sequence (DNA): TGTGCCAGCAGCTTACGGGTCAGCGGAAATTTAGGCACCGGGGAGCTGTTTTTT. This gives the protein CASSLRVSGNLGTGELFF.

The V gene is TRBV4-1, the J gene TRBJ2-7, with D possibly matching TRBD1 (6 bases). The CDR3 loop spans 16 amino acids. Between the trimmed V and J ends, which lost 3 bases and 2 bases, there was a span of 17 bases. The germline CDR1 and CDR2 sequences are MGHRA and YSYEKL. In DNA form, the CDR3 reads TGCGCCAGCAGCCAGGTCAACACAGGGAACACCTACGAGCAGTACTTC. This codes for CASSQVNTGNTYEQYF.

V and J are TRBV7-3 and TRBJ1-1; TRBD1 is a possible D gene (5 bases). This CDR3 comprises 13 residues. Germline V gene sequence: CDR1 SGHTA, CDR2 FQGTGA. V was shortened by 5 bases and J by 2 bases, with 9 bases between the two germline ends. The CDR3 here is CASSRDGNTEAFF. CDR3 DNA: TGTGCCAGCAGCCGGGACGGAAACACTGAAGCTTTCTTT.

J is TRBJ2-1 and V is TRBV10-3; D is tentatively TRBD1 or TRBD2 (5 bases each). This CDR3 comprises 14 residues. With 6 bases removed from V and 9 bases from J, the gap between germline ends came to 18 bases. Germline V gene sequence: CDR1 ENHRY, CDR2 SYGVKD. CDR3 sequence: CAISWASRDGEQFF. The CDR3 DNA reads TGTGCCATCAGCTGGGCGTCAAGGGACGGTGAGCAGTTCTTC.

The J gene is TRBJ2-1, the V gene TRBV4-3; D gene unclear. CDR3 length: 14 residues. V gave up 4 bases and J gave up 5 bases, with 12 bases separating them. Germline-derived CDR1 and CDR2 are LGHNA and YSLEER. As DNA, the CDR3 is TGCGCCAGCAGCCGAGAAGGACCCAACAATGAGCAGTTCTTC. Translating it yields CASSREGPNNEQFF.

In this sample, this clone turned up once. The chain is built from TRBV11-2 and TRBJ2-5; D uncertain. The V end was cut by 0 bases, the J end by 5 bases, with 10 bases between. Germline loops: CDR1 SGHAT, CDR2 FQNNGV. The length of the CDR3 is 14 residues. CDR3 sequence: CASSLEAARETQYF. DNA of the CDR3: TGTGCCAGCAGCTTAGAGGCAGCTCGGGAGACCCAGTACTTC.

V is TRBV28 and J is TRBJ1-2, with D unresolved. Germline V gives CDR1 MDHEN, CDR2 SYDVKM. The CDR3 covers 15 residues. V was pared by 5 bases and J by 8 bases, with 21 bases between. CDR3 nucleotide sequence: TGTGCCAGCAGTCGATCACGTCCCGATCGAGTAGGCTACACCTTC. This sequence encodes CASSRSRPDRVGYTF.

V usage is TRBV4-1 and J usage is TRBJ2-1; TRBD1 matches at 8 bases. Unmatched junction bases numbered 8, after V lost 2 bases and J lost 5 bases. Germline V lookup: CDR1 MGHRA, CDR2 YSYEKL. The CDR3 extends over 16 amino acids. CDR3 region: CASSQPGQGPNNEQFF. CDR3 nucleotide sequence: TGCGCCAGCAGCCAACCCGGACAGGGACCCAACAATGAGCAGTTCTTC.

This chain uses TRBV18 with TRBJ1-1; 8 positions match TRBD1. Germline CDR1 KGHSH, CDR2 LQKENI. The CDR3 consists of 16 residues. J was trimmed by 1 base and V by 4 bases; bases with no gene match: 8. The CDR3 sequence is CASSLGQGGSNTEAFF. As DNA, the CDR3 is TGTGCCAGCTCACTAGGACAGGGTGGGTCGAACACTGAAGCTTTCTTT.

The chain combines TRBV6-5 with TRBJ2-1; D is undetermined. V lost 6 bases and J 0 bases, leaving 12 bases between the germline ends. The CDR3 length is 15 residues. Germline CDR1 and CDR2: MNHEY and SVGAGI. The CDR3 nucleotides are TGTGCCAGCAGGTTGGATCTGAGCTCCTACAATGAGCAGTTCTTC. Its protein is CASRLDLSSYNEQFF.

J is TRBJ2-3 and V is TRBV7-9; TRBD2 is a possible D gene (6 bases). V was shortened by 2 bases and J by 6 bases, with 15 bases between the two germline ends. CDR1 is SEHNR, CDR2 FQNEAQ, per germline (reference sequence). The CDR3 is made up of 15 amino acids. As DNA, the CDR3 is TGTGCCAGCAGCTTATGGGGAGGCCCGGAGGATACGCAGTATTTT. It encodes CASSLWGGPEDTQYF.

V usage is TRBV5-1 and J usage is TRBJ2-2, with 11 nucleotides matching TRBD2. Germline CDR1 reads SGHRS; CDR2 reads YFSETQ. This CDR3 region has 17 residues. V gave up 3 bases and J gave up 3 bases; unmatched junction bases: 7. As DNA, the CDR3 is TGCGCCAGCAGCTCTACTGGACTAGCGGGTTACACCGGGGAGCTGTTTTTT. As protein: CASSSTGLAGYTGELFF.

The chain combines TRBV7-3 with TRBJ2-1; 12 nucleotides match TRBD2. CDR3 size: 16 residues. J gave up 5 bases and V 3 bases, and 5 bases lay outside the gene matches. Per the germline V gene, CDR1 is SGHTA and CDR2 is FQGTGA. The DNA for the CDR3 is TGTGCCAGCAGCTTTCAGGGACTAGCGGGCGACAATGAGCAGTTCTTC. The encoded protein is CASSFQGLAGDNEQFF.

The J gene is TRBJ1-3, the V gene TRBV6-5; tentatively, D is TRBD1 (6 bases). Germline V CDR1 and CDR2: MNHEY, SVGAGI. V lost 8 bases, J lost 0 bases, and 11 bases lay in between. This CDR3 spans 14 amino acids. The chain's CDR3 is CASGTGSSGNTIYF. CDR3 nucleotide sequence: TGTGCCAGCGGAACAGGGAGCTCTGGAAACACCATATATTTT.

This chain uses TRBV7-9 with TRBJ1-6, with D possibly TRBD1 on 6 matching bases. In germline, CDR1 is SEHNR, CDR2 FQNEAQ (reference sequence). Trimming cost V 5 bases and J 5 bases, with 19 bases left between them. The CDR3 has 17 residues. This CDR3 is CASSATGTTLNNSPLHF. CDR3 coding DNA: TGTGCCAGCAGCGCGACCGGGACAACTCTTAATAATTCACCCCTCCACTTT.

V is TRBV11-3 and J is TRBJ2-1, with D possibly matching TRBD2 (6 bases). CDR3 size: 15 residues. Germline-derived CDR1 and CDR2 are SGHNT and YENEEA. The germline V and J ends were trimmed by 2 bases and 4 bases, with 12 bases remaining between them. The CDR3 reads CASSLNSGVYNEQFF. Here the CDR3 DNA reads TGTGCCAGCAGCTTAAATAGCGGAGTTTACAATGAGCAGTTCTTC.